A single sample gave rise to the 14 T cell receptor beta chains below, sequenced in a study of technical replicates of blood from a few donors. Clones were sequenced by immunoSEQ multiplex PCR, and TCRdb holds only the in-frame ones, with some missing. The table shows about 72,000 clones, with around 93% occurring only once. The specimen was T cells isolated from PBMCs. These receptors were collected from a human donor in good health.

This clone occurred a few times. The V call is TRBV7-9, the J call TRBJ2-2, with 12 bases identical to TRBD2. CDR3 length: 16 residues. In germline, CDR1 is SEHNR, CDR2 FQNEAQ (reference sequence). V shed 6 bases, J shed 4 bases, and the junction held 6 bases outside the gene matches. CDR3 sequence reads: CASSSSGRGSTGELFF. The CDR3 region has the DNA TGTGCCAGCAGTTCTAGCGGGAGGGGGAGCACCGGGGAGCTGTTTTTT.

This sequence joins TRBV19 and TRBJ2-3; 12 nucleotides agree with TRBD2. From germline, CDR1 is LNHDA and CDR2 SQIVND (reference sequence). Trimming at V came to 0 bases and at J to 3 bases, leaving 4 bases not matched to a gene. CDR3 size: 17 residues. Here the CDR3 DNA reads TGTGCCAGTAGTATAGACTTGACTAGCGGGAGAACAGATACGCAGTATTTT. This sequence encodes CASSIDLTSGRTDTQYF.

The V and J genes are TRBV7-3 and TRBJ2-1, with TRBD1 as a possible D gene (5 bases). This CDR3 comprises 15 residues. In germline, CDR1 is SGHTA, CDR2 FQGTGA. The V end lost 4 bases, the J end lost 5 bases, and 15 bases lay between the germline ends. The CDR3 sequence: CASSWTQGLHNEQFF. The CDR3 bases are TGTGCCAGCAGCTGGACACAAGGGCTACACAATGAGCAGTTCTTC. The full variable domain, in which reference TRBV7-3 and TRBJ2-1 provide the parts outside the CDR3, is GAGVSQTPSNKVTEKGKYVELRCDPISGHTALYWYRQSLGQGPEFLIYFQGTGAADDSGLPNDRFFAVRPEGSVSTLKIQRTERGDSAVYLCASSWTQGLHNEQFFGPGTRLTVL.

V gene TRBV12-5 combines with J gene TRBJ2-3, with unresolved D. This CDR3 spans 13 amino acids. Germline CDR1 reads LGHNT; CDR2 reads FRNRAP. V was trimmed by 0 bases and J by 3 bases, leaving 4 bases between them. The chain's CDR3 is CASGLVSTDTQYF. In nucleotides, the CDR3 is TGTGCTAGTGGTTTGGTTTCAACAGATACGCAGTATTTT.

This chain uses TRBV19 with TRBJ1-2; 12 nucleotides align to TRBD1. Germline CDR1 and CDR2: LNHDA and SQIVND (reference sequence). The CDR3 totals 14 residues. V lost 6 bases to trimming and J lost 5 bases; unmatched junction nucleotides: 4. Here the CDR3 DNA reads TGTGCCAGTAGAGGGACAGGGGGCGGTTATGGCTACACCTTC. Encoded protein: CASRGTGGGYGYTF.

This chain connects TRBV19 to TRBJ2-5; TRBD2 might be the D (5 bases). Looked up from germline, CDR1 is LNHDA and CDR2 is SQIVND (reference sequence). Trimming removed 1 base from V and 4 bases from J, with 19 bases in between. The CDR3 has 17 residues. The CDR3 DNA is TGTGCCAGTAGTATAGTCCCTCGGATCGGGGTTGGAGAGACCCAGTACTTC. Translation gives CASSIVPRIGVGETQYF. Full variable domain (outside the CDR3, taken from reference TRBV19 and TRBJ2-5): DGGITQSPKYLFRKEGQNVTLSCEQNLNHDAMYWYRQDPGQGLRLIYYSQIVNDFQKGDIAEGYSVSREKKESFPLTVTSAQKNPTAFYLCASSIVPRIGVGETQYFGPGTRLLVL.

This clone showed up just once. This chain links TRBV4-3 with TRBJ1-3; a possible D gene is TRBD1 (6 bases). CDR3 length: 17 amino acids. Germline CDR1 and CDR2: LGHNA and YSLEER. The V and J ends lost 3 bases and 1 base respectively, with 16 bases between them. The CDR3: CASSHLPQGSSGNTIYF. The CDR3 DNA is TGCGCCAGCAGCCACTTACCTCAGGGGTCTTCTGGAAACACCATATATTTT.

The gene calls are TRBV15 and TRBJ2-7; TRBD2 matches 9 bases. Germline V gene data show CDR1 as LNHNV and CDR2 as YYDKDF (reference sequence). This CDR3 region has 16 residues. V shed 0 bases, J shed 3 bases, and the junction held 6 bases outside the gene matches. CDR3 nucleotides: TGTGCCACCAGCAGAGAAAATACACTAGCGGGCTACGAGCAGTACTTC. It yields the protein CATSRENTLAGYEQYF.

This chain uses TRBV7-9 with TRBJ2-7; perhaps TRBD1 as D (7 bases). CDR1 is SEHNR, CDR2 FQNEAQ, per germline (reference sequence). CDR3 size: 16 residues. The V and J ends lost 5 bases and 2 bases respectively, with 19 bases between them. CDR3 region: CASSPQGGRGTYEQYF. CDR3 DNA: TGTGCCAGCAGCCCCCAGGGGGGAAGGGGGACCTACGAGCAGTACTTC.

This clone was recorded once. V usage is TRBV9 and J usage is TRBJ1-1, with D unclear. Trimming took off 0 bases at V and 1 base at J, with 7 bases between the two ends. This CDR3 contains 14 residues. Germline V CDR1 and CDR2: SGDLS, YYNGEE. CDR3 region: CASSVVSSNTEAFF. CDR3 coding DNA: TGTGCCAGCAGCGTAGTCAGTTCGAACACTGAAGCTTTCTTT.

The J gene is TRBJ1-5, the V gene TRBV9; 7 bases align to TRBD1. The CDR3 has 15 amino acids. V shed 3 bases and J 4 bases; nucleotides not matched to a gene: 7. Per the germline V gene, CDR1 is SGDLS and CDR2 is YYNGEE. The CDR3 DNA reads as TGTGCCAGCAGCGAGACGACAGGGTCGAATCAGCCCCAGCATTTT. It translates to CASSETTGSNQPQHF.

The chain has TRBV6-5 and TRBJ2-5, with D possibly matching TRBD1 (8 bases). Germline values: CDR1 MNHEY, CDR2 SVGAGI. The CDR3 contains 15 residues. The V end was cut by 8 bases, the J end by 5 bases, with 21 bases between. CDR3 sequence reads: CASRHGQGGKETQYF. DNA of the CDR3: TGTGCCAGCCGACATGGACAGGGAGGGAAGGAGACCCAGTACTTC.

The rearrangement links TRBV9 to TRBJ2-1; TRBD1 matches 7 bases. Trimming at V came to 4 bases and at J to 8 bases, leaving 9 bases not matched to a gene. The CDR3 totals 14 residues. The germline gives CDR1 SGDLS, CDR2 YYNGEE. As DNA, the CDR3 is TGTGCCAGCAGCATGGGACAGCAACTAGATGAGCAGTTCTTC. This codes for CASSMGQQLDEQFF.

The chain carries TRBV10-2 and TRBJ1-1; D may be TRBD1 (6 bases). V lost 6 bases and J lost 5, with 10 bases in between. From germline, CDR1 is WSHSY and CDR2 SAAADI. This CDR3 has 12 amino acids. CDR3 protein: CASRRGQTEAFF. The CDR3 DNA reads TGCGCCAGCAGGAGGGGACAAACTGAAGCTTTCTTT.